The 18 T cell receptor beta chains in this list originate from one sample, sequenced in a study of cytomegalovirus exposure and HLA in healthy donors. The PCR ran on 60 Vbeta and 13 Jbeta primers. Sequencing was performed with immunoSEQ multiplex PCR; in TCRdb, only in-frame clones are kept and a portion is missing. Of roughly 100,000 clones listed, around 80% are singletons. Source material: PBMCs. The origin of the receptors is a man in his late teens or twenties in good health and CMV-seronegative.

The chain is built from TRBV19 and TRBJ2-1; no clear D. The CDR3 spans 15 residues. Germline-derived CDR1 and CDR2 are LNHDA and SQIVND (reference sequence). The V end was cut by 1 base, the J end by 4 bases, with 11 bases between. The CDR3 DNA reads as TGTGCCAGTAGTATAGCGGTGCCCATTTACAATGAGCAGTTCTTC. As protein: CASSIAVPIYNEQFF.

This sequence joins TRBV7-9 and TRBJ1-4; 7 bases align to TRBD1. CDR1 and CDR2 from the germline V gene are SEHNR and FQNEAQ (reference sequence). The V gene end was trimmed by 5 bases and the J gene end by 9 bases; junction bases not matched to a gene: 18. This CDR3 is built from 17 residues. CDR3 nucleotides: TGTGCCAGCAGCCCAGGGACAGATTCCTGGCGTTTGAAAAAACTGTTTTTT. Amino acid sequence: CASSPGTDSWRLKKLFF.

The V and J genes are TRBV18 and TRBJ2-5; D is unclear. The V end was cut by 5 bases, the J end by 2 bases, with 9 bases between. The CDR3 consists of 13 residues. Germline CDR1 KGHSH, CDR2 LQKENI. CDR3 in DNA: TGTGCCAGCTCATCTACCCTTCAAGAGACCCAGTACTTC. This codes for CASSSTLQETQYF.

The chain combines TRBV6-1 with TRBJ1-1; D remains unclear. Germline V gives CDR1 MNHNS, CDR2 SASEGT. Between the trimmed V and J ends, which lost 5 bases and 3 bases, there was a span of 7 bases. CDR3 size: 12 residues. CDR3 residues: CASSPGYTEAFF. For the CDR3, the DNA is TGTGCCAGCAGTCCCGGTTACACTGAAGCTTTCTTT.

CDR3 coding DNA: TGTGCCAGCAGCTCCGCGAACACCGGGGAGCTGTTTTTT. Amino acid sequence: CASSSANTGELFF. The chain links TRBV9 to TRBJ2-2, with D hard to call. Trimming removed 4 bases from V and 0 bases from J, with 4 bases in between. The CDR3 length is 13 residues. In germline, CDR1 is SGDLS, CDR2 YYNGEE.

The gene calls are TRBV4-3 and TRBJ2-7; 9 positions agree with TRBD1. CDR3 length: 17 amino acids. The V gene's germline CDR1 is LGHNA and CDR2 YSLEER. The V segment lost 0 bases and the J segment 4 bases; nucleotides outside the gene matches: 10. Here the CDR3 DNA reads TGCGCCAGCAGCCAAGACCCCCGGGACAGGGAGGGGTACGAGCAGTACTTC. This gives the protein CASSQDPRDREGYEQYF.

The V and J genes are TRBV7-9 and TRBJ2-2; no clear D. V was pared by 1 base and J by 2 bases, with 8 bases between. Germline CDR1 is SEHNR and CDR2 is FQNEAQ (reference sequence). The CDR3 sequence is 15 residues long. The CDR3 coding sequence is TGTGCCAGCAGCTTAGGCAGTCCTAACACCGGGGAGCTGTTTTTT. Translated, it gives CASSLGSPNTGELFF.

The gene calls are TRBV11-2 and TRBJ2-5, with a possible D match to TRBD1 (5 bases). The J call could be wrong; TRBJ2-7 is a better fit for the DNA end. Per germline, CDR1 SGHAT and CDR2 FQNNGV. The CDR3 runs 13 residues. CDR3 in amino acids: CASSLAGNYEQYF. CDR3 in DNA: TGTGCCAGCAGCTTGGCAGGGAACTACGAGCAGTACTTC.

CDR3 residues: CASSHGTSGETQYF. The CDR3 nucleotides read TGTGCCAGCAGCCACGGGACTAGCGGGGAGACCCAGTACTTC. The chain is built from TRBV6-5 and TRBJ2-5; 12 positions match TRBD2. Germline CDR1 MNHEY, CDR2 SVGAGI. The J segment lost 5 bases and the V segment lost 6 bases, leaving 4 bases of the junction unmatched. CDR3 length equals 14 residues.

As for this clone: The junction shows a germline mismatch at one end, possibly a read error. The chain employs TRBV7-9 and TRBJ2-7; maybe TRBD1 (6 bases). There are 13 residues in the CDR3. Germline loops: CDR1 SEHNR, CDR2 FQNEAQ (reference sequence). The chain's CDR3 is CSSSPSGAYEQYF. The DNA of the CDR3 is TGTTCCAGCAGCCCATCAGGGGCCTACGAGCAGTACTTC.

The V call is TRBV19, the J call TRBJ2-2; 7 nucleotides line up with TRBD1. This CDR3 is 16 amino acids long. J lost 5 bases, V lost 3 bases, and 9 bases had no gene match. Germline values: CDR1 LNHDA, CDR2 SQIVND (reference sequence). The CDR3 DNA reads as TGTGCCAGTAGTATCCCCAGAGGCAGGGGGACCGGGGAGCTGTTTTTT. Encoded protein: CASSIPRGRGTGELFF.

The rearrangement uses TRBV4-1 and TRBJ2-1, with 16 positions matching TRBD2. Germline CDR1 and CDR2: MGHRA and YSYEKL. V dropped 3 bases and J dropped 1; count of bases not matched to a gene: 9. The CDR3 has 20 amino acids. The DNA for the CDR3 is TGCGCCAGCAGCCAGACTCCGGGACTAGCGGGAGGGAGTTCCTACAATGAGCAGTTCTTC. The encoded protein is CASSQTPGLAGGSSYNEQFF.

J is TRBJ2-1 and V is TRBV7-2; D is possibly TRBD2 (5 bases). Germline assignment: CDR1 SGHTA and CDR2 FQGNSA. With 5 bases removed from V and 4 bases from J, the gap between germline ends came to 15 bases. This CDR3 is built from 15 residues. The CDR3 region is CASSAPGLTYNEQFF. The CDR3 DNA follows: TGTGCCAGCAGCGCCCCCGGACTTACTTACAATGAGCAGTTCTTC.

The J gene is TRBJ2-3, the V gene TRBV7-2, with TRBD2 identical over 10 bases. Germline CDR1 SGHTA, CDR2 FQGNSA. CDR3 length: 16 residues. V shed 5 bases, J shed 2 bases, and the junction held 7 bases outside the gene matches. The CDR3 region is CASSLGLAEFTDTQYF. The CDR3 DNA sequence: TGTGCCAGCAGCCTTGGACTAGCGGAGTTCACAGATACGCAGTATTTT.

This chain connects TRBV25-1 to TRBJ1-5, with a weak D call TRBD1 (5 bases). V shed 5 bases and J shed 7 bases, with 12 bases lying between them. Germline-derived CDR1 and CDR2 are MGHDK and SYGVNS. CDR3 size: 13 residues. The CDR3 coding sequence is TGTGCCAGCAGTCAGGCAGGGTCCCAGCCCCAGCATTTT. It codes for CASSQAGSQPQHF.

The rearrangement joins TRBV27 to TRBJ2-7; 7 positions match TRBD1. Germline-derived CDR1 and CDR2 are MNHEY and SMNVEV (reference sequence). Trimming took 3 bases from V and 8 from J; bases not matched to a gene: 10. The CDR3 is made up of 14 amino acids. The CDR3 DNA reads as TGTGCCAGCAGTTTTCGGGACAGCCTTACGCAGCAGTACTTC. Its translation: CASSFRDSLTQQYF.

This chain's CDR3 is CSVELHPGTEAFF. For the CDR3, the DNA is TGCAGCGTTGAACTCCATCCGGGGACTGAAGCTTTCTTT. The chain employs TRBV29-1 and TRBJ1-1; D call uncertain. V shed 2 bases and J shed 5 bases, with 12 bases lying between them. CDR1 and CDR2 from the germline V gene are SQVTM and ANQGSEA. The length of the CDR3 is 13 residues. Combining the CDR3 with reference TRBV29-1 and TRBJ1-1 gives the whole variable domain SAVISQKPSRDICQRGTSLTIQCQVDSQVTMMFWYRQQPGQSLTLIATANQGSEATYESGFVIDKFPISRPNLTFSTLTVSNMSPEDSSIYLCSVELHPGTEAFFGQGTRLTVV.

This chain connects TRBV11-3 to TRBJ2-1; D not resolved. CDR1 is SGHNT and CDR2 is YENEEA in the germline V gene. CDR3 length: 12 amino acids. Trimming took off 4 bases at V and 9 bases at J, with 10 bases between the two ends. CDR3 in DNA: TGTGCCAGCAGCTCCCTAGGATCTGAGCAGTTCTTC. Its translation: CASSSLGSEQFF.